This T cell receptor (beta chain) was captured in a study of cytomegalovirus exposure and HLA in healthy donors. Points from the study as a whole: Sequencing had likely introduced a cluster of highly shared sequence variants as an artifact. There were 150 or so TCR beta chains listed as cytomegalovirus-associated.

On this clone itself: Its antigen is unknown.

V gave up 5 bases and J gave up 5 bases, with 12 bases separating them. Germline V gene lookup returns CDR1 SGHTA and CDR2 FQGNSA. CDR3 length: 14 residues. The PCR employed 60 Vbeta primers together with 13 Jbeta primers. The table came from immunoSEQ multiplex PCR; TCRdb's copy has only in-frame clones and leaves some out. The sample includes about 160,000 clones, approximately 72% of them seen just once. The sample taken for sequencing was PBMCs. The clonotype comes from a female donor in good health and CMV-seronegative. The V and J genes are TRBV7-2 and TRBJ1-4; no firm D call. The CDR3 region has the DNA TGTGCCAGCAGCGCGAGGCAGAGCAATGAAAAACTGTTTTTT. The encoded protein is CASSARQSNEKLFF.